The rows below give T cell receptor beta chains drawn from one sample of a study of tumor-infiltrating lymphocytes in localized non-small cell lung cancer. TCRdb's copy holds only in-frame clones and misses some; the assay was immunoSEQ multiplex PCR. The sample records around 15,000 clones, about 48% being singletons. Sequencing was performed on lung tumor tissue. The source is a human donor with non-small cell lung cancer. CDR3s include the opening cysteine and the closing phenylalanine or tryptophan. Fields, in order: J gene, D gene, V gene, clone size, CDR3 protein, CDR3 DNA. A D gene is named only where the DNA matches it firmly. Where a row states a size, it is once, few, many or the class of an expanded clone; other rows omit it.

>TRBJ1-1|TRBD1|TRBV6-6|few
CASSRTQGAGYTEAFF
TGTGCCAGCAGTCGGACTCAGGGGGCAGGGTACACTGAAGCTTTCTTT
>TRBJ2-7|.|TRBV5-6|.
CASNPTGRSLSYEQYF
TGTGCCAGCAACCCCACAGGACGGAGCCTCTCCTACGAGCAGTACTTC
>TRBJ2-7|.|TRBV9|few
CASSPKGGQSYEQYF
TGTGCCAGCAGCCCAAAAGGAGGACAGTCCTACGAGCAGTACTTC
>TRBJ1-2|.|TRBV6-6|few
CASSYSETRGYTF
TGTGCCAGCAGTTACTCGGAAACTCGCGGCTACACCTTC
>TRBJ2-1|.|TRBV11-3|.
CASSVRTGSYNEQFF
TGTGCCAGCAGCGTGCGTACGGGGTCCTACAATGAGCAGTTCTTC
>TRBJ2-6|.|TRBV7-3|.
CASSRRQFSSGANVLTF
TGTGCCAGCAGCCGGAGACAGTTTAGCTCTGGGGCCAACGTCCTGACTTTC
>TRBJ2-3|.|TRBV5-8|.
CASKSGRRGRADTQYF
TGTGCCAGCAAATCAGGACGGCGGGGTAGGGCAGATACGCAGTATTTT
>TRBJ1-2|.|TRBV10-3|few
CAISESANYGYTF
TGTGCCATCAGTGAGTCAGCTAACTATGGCTACACCTTC
>TRBJ2-4|.|TRBV5-1|many
CASSLEGLGGKNIQYF
TGCGCCAGCAGCTTGGAGGGCCTCGGAGGGAAAAACATTCAGTACTTC
>TRBJ1-2|TRBD1|TRBV5-4|medium-sized
CASSLGQGVLYGYTF
TGTGCCAGCAGTCTGGGACAGGGAGTTCTCTATGGCTACACCTTC
>TRBJ2-5|.|TRBV2|.
CASSVGETQYF
TGTGCCAGCAGTGTAGGGGAGACCCAGTACTTC
>TRBJ1-2|TRBD1|TRBV6-1|few
CASSPSGGIGYGYTF
TGTGCCAGCAGTCCTTCAGGGGGGATAGGCTATGGCTACACCTTC
>TRBJ2-7|.|TRBV7-2|once
CASSLRIRSGASYEQYF
TGTGCCAGCAGCTTAAGAATACGGTCAGGGGCTTCCTACGAGCAGTACTTC
>TRBJ2-5|TRBD2|TRBV5-1|once
CASSLVVAGGPEETQYF
TGCGCCAGCAGCTTGGTGGTTGCGGGGGGGCCGGAGGAGACCCAGTACTTC
>TRBJ2-5|.|TRBV4-1|.
CASSPPGPEAQYF
TGCGCCAGCAGCCCCCCGGGACCGGAGGCCCAGTACTTC
>TRBJ2-3|TRBD2|TRBV28|.
CASSLSVAGEKRDTQYF
TGTGCCAGCAGTTTATCGGTAGCGGGGGAGAAACGGGATACGCAGTATTTT
>TRBJ1-4|.|TRBV5-1|.
CASSLGRGLKLFF
TGCGCCAGCAGCTTAGGCAGGGGTCTGAAACTGTTTTTT
>TRBJ1-5|TRBD1|TRBV27|medium-sized
CASSRRQGNQPQHF
TGTGCCAGCAGCCGAAGACAGGGAAATCAGCCCCAGCATTTT
>TRBJ1-2|.|TRBV6-5|.
CASSYSRGAGYGYTF
TGTGCCAGCAGTTACTCGAGGGGGGCAGGCTATGGCTACACCTTC
>TRBJ2-6|.|TRBV7-2|.
CASSPNGGAGANVLTF
TGTGCCAGCAGCCCAAACGGAGGGGCTGGGGCCAACGTCCTGACTTTC
>TRBJ1-1|.|TRBV10-3|.
CASVGYTEAFF
TGTGCCAGCGTCGGTTACACTGAAGCTTTCTTT
>TRBJ1-4|.|TRBV30|.
CAQSTKNSEKLFF
TGTGCCCAATCAACGAAGAATAGTGAAAAACTGTTTTTT
>TRBJ1-5|.|TRBV4-2|many
CASSQDPSNQPQHF
TGTGCCAGCAGCCAAGATCCTAGCAATCAGCCCCAGCATTTT
>TRBJ1-2|TRBD1|TRBV10-1|.
CAGPTGTNYGYTF
TGCGCCGGACCGACAGGGACGAACTATGGCTACACCTTC
>TRBJ1-1|.|TRBV19|.
CASTTERGGTEAFF
TGTGCCAGTACCACTGAGAGGGGCGGCACTGAAGCTTTCTTT
>TRBJ2-6|.|TRBV19|.
CASSMRQYYSGANVLTF
TGTGCCAGTAGTATGCGACAGTACTACTCTGGGGCCAACGTCCTGACTTTC
>TRBJ1-1|.|TRBV6-5|.
CASRRTGSEAFF
TGTGCCAGCAGACGTACCGGCAGCGAAGCTTTCTTT
>TRBJ1-3|.|TRBV4-2|few
CASSQDRGSGNTIYF
TGTGCCAGCAGCCAAGACCGAGGCTCTGGAAACACCATATATTTT
>TRBJ2-5|TRBD1|TRBV11-3|.
CASSWGQGNYQETQYF
TGTGCCAGCAGCTGGGGACAGGGCAACTACCAAGAGACCCAGTACTTC
>TRBJ1-6|.|TRBV15|.
CATSRQGDNSPLHF
TGTGCCACCAGCAGACAGGGTGACAATTCACCCCTCCACTTT
>TRBJ2-3|.|TRBV4-2|.
CASSQDQGHTDTQYF
TGTGCCAGCAGCCAAGATCAAGGCCACACAGATACGCAGTATTTT
>TRBJ2-7|TRBD1|TRBV7-9|few
CASSSTGGYEQYF
TGTGCCAGCAGCTCGACAGGGGGCTACGAGCAGTACTTC
>TRBJ2-5|.|TRBV7-7|.
CASSLRPGETQYF
TGTGCTAGCAGCCTCCGGCCCGGAGAGACCCAGTACTTC
>TRBJ2-7|.|TRBV11-1|.
CASSTHSMGEQYF
TGTGCCAGCAGCACCCACTCGATGGGCGAGCAGTACTTC
>TRBJ2-6|.|TRBV4-3|.
CASSQDATKSGANVLTF
TGCGCCAGCAGCCAAGATGCAACAAAATCCGGGGCCAACGTCCTGACTTTC
>TRBJ1-6|TRBD1|TRBV6-4|medium-sized
CASRRGPVDNSPLHF
TGTGCCAGCAGAAGGGGGCCGGTGGATAATTCACCCCTCCACTTT
>TRBJ2-3|.|TRBV11-2|.
CASTLDGPSTDTQYF
TGTGCCAGCACCCTCGACGGTCCTAGCACAGATACGCAGTATTTT
>TRBJ2-2|.|TRBV7-2|few
CASGFWVLNGELFF
TGTGCCAGCGGATTCTGGGTTTTGAACGGGGAGCTGTTTTTT
>TRBJ2-7|.|TRBV7-2|.
CASSLEVQGGYEQYF
TGTGCCAGCAGCTTAGAGGTGCAGGGTGGCTACGAGCAGTACTTC
>TRBJ2-3|.|TRBV6-6|.
CASSSGRASTDTQYF
TGTGCCAGCAGTTCGGGACGGGCGAGCACAGATACGCAGTATTTT
>TRBJ2-7|.|TRBV7-6|few
CASSIDRTYEQYF
TGTGCCAGCAGTATCGACAGGACCTACGAGCAGTACTTC
>TRBJ2-1|TRBD2|TRBV7-3|few
CASSLKASGAFSSYNEQFF
TGTGCCAGCAGCTTAAAGGCTAGCGGGGCTTTCAGCTCCTACAATGAGCAGTTCTTC
>TRBJ2-1|TRBD2|TRBV11-2|.
CASSLLAGVYNEQFF
TGTGCCAGCAGCTTGCTAGCGGGGGTCTACAATGAGCAGTTCTTC
>TRBJ2-5|.|TRBV19|.
CASSRRKGSETQYF
TGTGCCAGTAGTAGACGGAAGGGGTCGGAGACCCAGTACTTC
>TRBJ2-7|.|TRBV27|.
CASSLSPGPPYEQYF
TGTGCCAGCAGTTTATCCCCAGGGCCCCCCTACGAGCAGTACTTC
>TRBJ2-7|.|TRBV6-5|.
CASSSPLSHLQYF
TGTGCCAGCAGTTCCCCTCTTAGCCATCTGCAGTACTTC
>TRBJ2-1|.|TRBV4-1|few
CASSQDGGTYNEQFF
TGCGCCAGCAGCCAAGATGGCGGGACCTACAATGAGCAGTTCTTC
>TRBJ2-3|.|TRBV9|.
CASSVEAGWSGTDTQYF
TGTGCCAGCAGCGTAGAGGCAGGGTGGTCGGGCACAGATACGCAGTATTTT